Presented here are 22 T cell receptor beta chains from one specimen sequenced in a study of T cells in Graves' hyperthyroidism and ophthalmopathy (dated by TCRdb to the late 2010s). Library creation used multiplex PCR. The sequencer listed for this sample is Illumina HiSeq 2000. The TCR beta CDR3 regions were amplified from the RNA transcripts. A first-round RT-PCR of the TCR CDR3 used the HTBI primer set with the Qiagen OneStep RT-PCR kit. TCRdb cleaned the public reads at Q25 with fastp, built clones with MiXCR and kept in-frame beta chains. Rows with a matching CDR3 protein are joined into one entry that keeps the most common DNA and genes. The sample has some 340,000 distinct CDR3 sequences on record, roughly an eighth of them singletons. Of the sample, 30% to 35% is held by the ten largest clones. Sample: blood. These receptors originate from a woman in her thirties or forties with Graves' ophthalmopathy.

This clonotype was seen at least ten times. The chain carries TRBV20-1 and TRBJ2-7; 8 bases are shared with TRBD2. The germline CDR1 and CDR2 sequences are DFQATT and SNEGSKA (reference sequence). The CDR3 has 15 residues. The ends lost 6 bases at V and 6 bases at J; junction bases unmatched: 16. As DNA, the CDR3 is TGCAGTGCGGGGTCAACGGGAGGGCACCTAGGCGAGCAGTACTTC. The encoded protein is CSAGSTGGHLGEQYF.

This clonotype was seen ten or more times. The chain employs TRBV20-1 and TRBJ1-2; D is possibly TRBD1 (5 bases). The V gene's germline CDR1 is DFQATT and CDR2 SNEGSKA (reference sequence). The CDR3 extends over 11 amino acids. V lost 8 bases, J lost 4 bases, and 11 bases lay in between. CDR3 residues: CSTRGSYGYTF. In DNA, the CDR3 is TGCAGTACGCGGGGCAGCTATGGCTACACCTTC.

The rearrangement links TRBV18 to TRBJ2-1; the D gene is possibly TRBD1 (7 bases). CDR1 KGHSH and CDR2 LQKENI come from the germline V gene. This CDR3 contains 14 residues. The V and J ends lost 3 bases and 15 bases respectively, with 21 bases between them. Here the CDR3 DNA reads TGTGCCAGCTCACCGTTGGAGGGGGCGAGGGACGTGTTCTTC. It is translated as CASSPLEGARDVFF.

The chain carries TRBV6-7 and TRBJ1-5, with a tentative D call TRBD1 (5 bases). TRBV6-7 is an ORF; its function is uncertain. Between the trimmed V and J ends, which lost 5 bases and 0 bases, there was a span of 17 bases. This CDR3 comprises 17 residues. In DNA, the CDR3 is TGTGCCAGCAGTCGACCGGGGGGGGTGAATAGCAATCAGCCCCAGCATTTT. Translated: CASSRPGGVNSNQPQHF.

The chain links TRBV5-1 to TRBJ2-5; D not certain. The CDR3 consists of 14 residues. CDR1 and CDR2 (germline): SGHRS, YFSETQ. V was trimmed by 1 base and J by 1 base, leaving 8 bases between them. The CDR3, as DNA: TGCGCCAGCAGCTTGCAGCCTAGCCAAGAGACCCAGTACTTC. This translates into CASSLQPSQETQYF.

The sample holds many counts of this clonotype. The genes are TRBV11-2 and TRBJ2-1; D gene unclear. The CDR3 covers 17 residues. Looked up from germline, CDR1 is SGHAT and CDR2 is FQNNGV. V lost 5 bases to trimming and J lost 0 bases, with 17 bases between them. CDR3 in DNA: TGTGCCAGCAGCCCTCCTCGGTCAGGCGTCTCCTACAATGAGCAGTTCTTC. It is translated as CASSPPRSGVSYNEQFF.

This clonotype was observed many times. This sequence joins TRBV11-2 and TRBJ2-7; perhaps TRBD2 as D (5 bases). The germline CDR1 and CDR2 sequences are SGHAT and FQNNGV. Trimming removed 6 bases at V and 4 bases at J, with 13 bases between. CDR3 length: 13 amino acids. CDR3 nucleotides: TGTGCCAGCAGGATTACGGGCGGGTACGAGCAGTACTTC. This codes for CASRITGGYEQYF.

This clonotype was observed a handful of times. The V call is TRBV4-2, the J call TRBJ2-1, with 7 bases matching TRBD2. J was trimmed by 6 bases and V by 4 bases; bases with no gene match: 12. The germline gives CDR1 LGHNA, CDR2 YNFKEQ. The CDR3 runs 16 residues. This chain's CDR3 is CASSPRPREVSNEQFF. The CDR3, as DNA: TGTGCCAGCAGCCCGCGCCCCCGGGAGGTTTCCAATGAGCAGTTCTTC.

V usage is TRBV11-3 and J usage is TRBJ2-2; no clear D. CDR3 size: 15 residues. Trimming pared 5 bases from V and 3 bases from J, leaving 13 bases between. Germline V gene lookup returns CDR1 SGHNT and CDR2 YENEEA. The CDR3 DNA is TGTGCCAGCAGCCCGGACGGAAGTTACACCGGGGAGCTGTTTTTT. It encodes CASSPDGSYTGELFF.

The sample holds many counts of this clonotype. The chain carries TRBV6-1 and TRBJ2-2; a possible D gene is TRBD1 (6 bases). V dropped 6 bases and J dropped 2 bases, with 10 bases sitting between them. From germline, CDR1 is MNHNS and CDR2 SASEGT. The CDR3 loop spans 14 amino acids. CDR3 sequence (DNA): TGTGCCAGCAGCTACAGGGTAAACACCGGGGAGCTGTTTTTT. As protein: CASSYRVNTGELFF.

The chain has TRBV4-2 and TRBJ1-2, with 9 bases fitting TRBD1. CDR3 size: 14 residues. The ends lost 7 bases at V and 2 bases at J; junction bases unmatched: 5. Germline V CDR1 and CDR2: LGHNA, YNFKEQ. The CDR3 here is CASTTGQGNYGYTF. DNA of the CDR3: TGTGCCAGCACCACGGGACAGGGAAACTATGGCTACACCTTC.

This clonotype has a handful of counts. V and J are TRBV4-1 and TRBJ1-1; TRBD1 matches 7 bases. J gave up 3 bases and V 3 bases, and 10 bases lay outside the gene matches. CDR1 MGHRA and CDR2 YSYEKL come from the germline V gene. The CDR3 has 16 amino acids. In DNA form, the CDR3 reads TGCGCCAGCAGCCAGCTACAGGGGAGAAGAGACACTGAAGCTTTCTTT. Translating gives CASSQLQGRRDTEAFF.

The chain recombines TRBV3-1 with TRBJ2-3; the match to TRBD2 covers 8 bases. V shed 4 bases, J shed 3 bases, and the junction held 12 bases outside the gene matches. The CDR3 has 17 residues. Germline assignment: CDR1 LGHDT and CDR2 YNNKEL (reference sequence). This CDR3 reads CASSPWLSGSGTDTQYF. In nucleotides, the CDR3 is TGTGCCAGCAGCCCCTGGCTGAGCGGGAGTGGGACAGATACGCAGTATTTT.

Many counts were recorded for this clonotype. J is TRBJ2-5 and V is TRBV3-1; D remains unclear. CDR3 length: 14 residues. Germline CDR1 reads LGHDT; CDR2 reads YNNKEL (reference sequence). Trimming stripped 0 bases from V and 5 bases from J, with 10 bases between. The CDR3 loop is CASSQDWATETQYF. Here the CDR3 DNA reads TGTGCCAGCAGCCAAGATTGGGCTACGGAGACCCAGTACTTC.

The chain has TRBV18 and TRBJ1-1; D ambiguous. Germline CDR1 KGHSH, CDR2 LQKENI. V lost 4 bases, J lost 0 bases, and 9 bases lay in between. The CDR3 extends over 14 amino acids. The DNA for the CDR3 is TGTGCCAGCTCACAGCAGGAACTGAACACTGAAGCTTTCTTT. Translated: CASSQQELNTEAFF.

This clonotype was counted many times. The chain recombines TRBV6-1 with TRBJ1-1; D call uncertain. Per the germline V gene, CDR1 is MNHNS and CDR2 is SASEGT. Trimming cost V 4 bases and J 1 base, with 22 bases left between them. The CDR3 runs to 18 residues. The CDR3 sequence: CASSAEYPSQGRNTEAFF. For the CDR3, the DNA is TGTGCCAGCAGTGCAGAATATCCATCGCAAGGAAGGAACACTGAAGCTTTCTTT.

This chain connects TRBV5-1 to TRBJ1-5; D gene ambiguous. V lost 4 bases to trimming and J lost 3 bases, with 8 bases between them. Germline CDR1 is SGHRS and CDR2 is YFSETQ. The CDR3 loop spans 13 amino acids. The CDR3 loop reads CASSSQPNQPQHF. CDR3 in DNA: TGCGCCAGCAGCAGTCAGCCCAATCAGCCCCAGCATTTT.

The CDR3 DNA reads TGTGCCAGCAGCGGTAGGGACAGGATCTCTGGAAACACCATATATTTT. Encoded protein: CASSGRDRISGNTIYF. The genes are TRBV7-8 and TRBJ1-3; 8 bases match TRBD1. CDR1 and CDR2 (germline): SGHVS, FQNEAQ. The junction had 6 bases not matched to a gene; V was cut back by 5 bases and J by 0 bases. This CDR3 is 16 amino acids long.

Only a few counts were recorded for this clonotype. Just one base apart from a much larger clone, this may be a read error. The chain carries TRBV2 and TRBJ2-2; D is possibly TRBD2 (5 bases). The germline V gene encodes CDR1 SNHLY and CDR2 FYNNEI. This CDR3 spans 12 amino acids. Written as DNA, the CDR3 is TGTGCCAGCAGCTACAGCGCCGGGGAGCTGGTTTTT. This codes for CASSYSAGELVF.

The table lists this clonotype with many counts. The chain links TRBV2 to TRBJ2-3; D is uncertain. The CDR3 totals 14 residues. V gave up 7 bases and J gave up 5 bases, with 16 bases separating them. CDR1 is SNHLY, CDR2 FYNNEI, per germline. The CDR3 loop is CASTSSRRGDTQYF. The DNA of the CDR3 is TGTGCCAGCACGTCATCCAGGCGAGGAGATACGCAGTATTTT.

This clonotype was seen at least ten times. This sequence joins TRBV12-3 or TRBV12-4 and TRBJ1-2; 9 positions match TRBD1. The CDR3 extends over 15 amino acids. Trimming at V came to 6 bases and at J to 5 bases, leaving 10 bases not matched to a gene. CDR3 sequence (DNA): TGTGCCAGCAGGCAAAACAGGGGGCTGGGGTATGGCTACACCTTC. This sequence encodes CASRQNRGLGYGYTF.

This chain links TRBV15 with TRBJ2-1, with 8 bases identical to TRBD2. CDR1 is LNHNV and CDR2 is YYDKDF in the germline V gene (reference sequence). This CDR3 has 17 residues. V lost 2 bases to trimming and J lost 8 bases; unmatched junction nucleotides: 14. The CDR3 DNA sequence: TGTGCCACCAGCAGAAGACCTATAGCGGGATTCCGGCATGAGCAGTTCTTC. As protein: CATSRRPIAGFRHEQFF.